The 13 T cell receptor beta chains presented below share a single source sample, sequenced in a study of shared clonotypes between healthy human individuals. Clones were read by immunoSEQ multiplex PCR, and TCRdb kept only the in-frame ones, dropping some. Here the sample spans about 1 million clones, about three quarters being singletons. Sequencing was carried out using memory CD4+ T cells sorted from blood. The subset is: CD45RA-negative fraction. These receptors originate from a man younger than 35 in good health.

This clone was seen a handful of times. This rearrangement joins TRBV5-6 to TRBJ2-5, with 9 positions matching TRBD1. The V and J ends lost 3 bases and 2 bases, in that order; junction bases with no gene match: 8. The CDR3 extends over 16 amino acids. From germline, CDR1 is SGHDT and CDR2 YYEEEE. The CDR3 sequence: CASSWGTGSSQETQYF. The DNA for the CDR3 is TGTGCCAGCAGCTGGGGGACAGGGTCCTCACAAGAGACCCAGTACTTC.

The chain is built from TRBV7-9 and TRBJ1-2, with D possibly matching TRBD1 (6 bases). V lost 5 bases to trimming and J lost 6 bases, with 13 bases between them. Germline V gene data show CDR1 as SEHNR and CDR2 as FQNEAQ (reference sequence). CDR3 length: 13 residues. CDR3 nucleotides: TGTGCCAGCAGCCACAGGGTTTACGATGGCTACACCTTC. This gives the protein CASSHRVYDGYTF.

The CDR3 here is CASSWDSSTDTQYF. CDR3 sequence (DNA): TGCGCCAGCAGCTGGGACAGTAGCACAGATACGCAGTATTTT. This sequence joins TRBV5-1 and TRBJ2-3; TRBD1 matches 7 bases. The CDR3 consists of 14 residues. V trimming: 3 bases; J trimming: 0 bases; junction bases outside the gene matches: 1. Looked up from germline, CDR1 is SGHRS and CDR2 is YFSETQ.

V gene TRBV19 combines with J gene TRBJ2-7, with TRBD1 matching over 8 bases. Germline trimming cut 6 bases from V and 3 bases from J; bases unmatched to any gene: 7. This CDR3 is 14 amino acids long. Per the germline V gene, CDR1 is LNHDA and CDR2 is SQIVND (reference sequence). In DNA form, the CDR3 reads TGTGCCAGTAGCCGAAATGGACAGGGCTACGAGCAGTACTTC. Encoded protein: CASSRNGQGYEQYF.

This clone was detected a few times. J is TRBJ2-5 and V is TRBV29-1; tentative D call: TRBD1 (5 bases). The V gene's germline CDR1 is SQVTM and CDR2 ANQGSEA. There are 12 residues in the CDR3. The CDR3 DNA reads as TGCACCCCAGGGTACCGGCGGGAGACCCAGTACTTC. This encodes CTPGYRRETQYF.

A single count supports this clone. The CDR3 region is CASSPGGNNRGTGELFF. In DNA, the CDR3 is TGTGCCAGCAGCCCGGGCGGTAATAATCGGGGAACCGGGGAGCTGTTTTTT. The chain is built from TRBV7-6 and TRBJ2-2, with D possibly TRBD2 on 5 matching bases. V lost 5 bases, J lost 5 bases, and 21 bases lay in between. The CDR3 is made up of 17 amino acids. The germline V gene encodes CDR1 SGHVS and CDR2 FNYEAQ.

The chain links TRBV19 to TRBJ1-3; D may be TRBD1 (6 bases). This CDR3 spans 17 amino acids. Trimming took 6 bases from V and 4 from J, leaving 22 bases between them. The V gene's germline CDR1 is LNHDA and CDR2 SQIVND (reference sequence). The CDR3 is CASRPRAGASPGNTIYF. The CDR3 DNA follows: TGTGCCAGTAGACCAAGGGCAGGGGCGAGTCCCGGAAACACCATATATTTT.

The chain employs TRBV28 and TRBJ1-2; 9 bases are a match to TRBD1. Losses at the gene ends were 6 bases for V and 8 bases for J; bases not matched to a gene: 13. Germline assignment: CDR1 MDHEN and CDR2 SYDVKM. The CDR3 sequence is 15 residues long. CDR3 in amino acids: CASRQMGTGYQGYTF. CDR3 coding DNA: TGTGCCAGCAGGCAAATGGGGACAGGGTATCAGGGCTACACCTTC.

The CDR3 nucleotides are TGTGCCGCTCTCAGGTTCGTGGACACCGGGGAGCTGTTTTTT. Protein sequence: CAALRFVDTGELFF. The V and J genes are TRBV6-6 and TRBJ2-2; the D is unclear. There are 14 residues in the CDR3. CDR1 is MNHNY and CDR2 is SVGAGI in the germline V gene (reference sequence). Trimming took 11 bases from V and 3 from J, leaving 16 bases between them.

This rearrangement joins TRBV11-3 to TRBJ2-1, with TRBD1 matching over 10 bases. V lost 1 base and J lost 7; bases outside the gene matches: 10. In germline, CDR1 is SGHNT, CDR2 YENEEA. The CDR3 extends over 17 amino acids. The CDR3 reads CASSLASDRGRKNEQFF. CDR3 bases: TGTGCCAGCAGCTTAGCTTCTGACAGGGGGCGCAAGAATGAGCAGTTCTTC.

Ten or more counts support this clone. The rearrangement uses TRBV10-2 and TRBJ2-1; D uncertain. This CDR3 region has 12 residues. V lost 4 bases to trimming and J lost 12 bases, with 13 bases between them. Germline loops: CDR1 WSHSY, CDR2 SAAADI. The CDR3 DNA reads as TGCGCCAGCAGTGTCGGGCAGTTTTGGCAGTTCTTC. Its translation is CASSVGQFWQFF.

The genes are TRBV5-5 and TRBJ2-7; D is possibly TRBD1 or TRBD2 (7 bases each). V shed 4 bases and J shed 2 bases, with 16 bases lying between them. The CDR3 has 15 residues. Germline CDR1 SGHKS, CDR2 YYEKEE (reference sequence). In DNA, the CDR3 is TGTGCCAGCAGCCGGGGGGACAGTAATCCCTACGAGCAGTACTTC. Encoded protein: CASSRGDSNPYEQYF.

J is TRBJ2-7 and V is TRBV9, with TRBD1 matching 7 bases. The V gene end was trimmed by 2 bases and the J gene end by 2 bases; junction bases not matched to a gene: 7. Germline CDR1 SGDLS, CDR2 YYNGEE. The CDR3 contains 15 residues. DNA for the CDR3: TGTGCCAGCAGCGTTAACTGGGACAGCACCTACGAGCAGTACTTC. Its translation: CASSVNWDSTYEQYF.